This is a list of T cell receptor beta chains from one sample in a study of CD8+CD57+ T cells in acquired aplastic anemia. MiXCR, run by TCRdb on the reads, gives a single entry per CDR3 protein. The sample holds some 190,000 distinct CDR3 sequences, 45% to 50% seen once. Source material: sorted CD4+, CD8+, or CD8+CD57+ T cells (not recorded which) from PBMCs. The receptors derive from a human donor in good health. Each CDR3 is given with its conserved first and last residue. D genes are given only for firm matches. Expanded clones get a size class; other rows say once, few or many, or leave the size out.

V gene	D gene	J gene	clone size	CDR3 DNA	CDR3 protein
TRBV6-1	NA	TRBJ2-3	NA	TGTGCCAGCAGTGAAGGTAACAGGGTAGCAGATACGCAGTATTTT	CASSEGNRVADTQYF
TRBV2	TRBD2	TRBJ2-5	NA	TGTGCCAGCTCACCACGGTCTACGGCTAGCGGGGCTCAAGAGACCCAGTACTTC	CASSPRSTASGAQETQYF
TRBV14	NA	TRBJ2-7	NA	TGTGCCAGCAGCCATGGCATACGCTACGAGCAGTACTTC	CASSHGIRYEQYF
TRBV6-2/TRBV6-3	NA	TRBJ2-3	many	TGTGCCAGCAGTTACCCAAGCGTAGATACGCAGTATTTT	CASSYPSVDTQYF
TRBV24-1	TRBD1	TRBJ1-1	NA	TGTGCCACCAGTGATTCCCAGACAGGGGTTGGGAGCACTGAAGCTTTCTTT	CATSDSQTGVGSTEAFF
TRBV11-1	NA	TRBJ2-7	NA	TGTGCCAGCAGCCCACAGGGTGTACAGGGCGTTCCCTACGAGCAGTACTTC	CASSPQGVQGVPYEQYF
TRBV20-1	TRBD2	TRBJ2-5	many	TGCAGTGTTCCAGCGGGAGCCGGGGTGGAGACCCAGTACTTC	CSVPAGAGVETQYF
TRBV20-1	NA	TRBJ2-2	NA	TGCAGTGCTAGTAGGGGGAGCGGGGAGCTGTTTTTT	CSASRGSGELFF
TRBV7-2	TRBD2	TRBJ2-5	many	TGTGCCAGCAGCTGGATGAGAGCGGGAGGGCCTCGGGAGACCCAGTACTTC	CASSWMRAGGPRETQYF
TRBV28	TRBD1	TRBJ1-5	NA	TGTGCCAGCAGGGTGACAGGGACGAAGCCCCAGCATTTT	CASRVTGTKPQHF
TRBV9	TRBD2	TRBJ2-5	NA	TGTGCCAGCAGCGGGACTAGCGGGGGCGAAGAGACCCAGTACTTC	CASSGTSGGEETQYF
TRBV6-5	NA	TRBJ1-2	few	TGTGCCAGCAGTTACACCCCCCGGGCCCTAGGAAATGGCTACACCTTC	CASSYTPRALGNGYTF
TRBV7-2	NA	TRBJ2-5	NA	TGTGCCAGCAGCCGCCAATGGGGCGTCCAAGAGACCCAGTACTTC	CASSRQWGVQETQYF
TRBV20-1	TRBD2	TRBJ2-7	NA	TGCAGTGCCCTCCGGCGGGAGACAACCTACGAGCAGTACTTC	CSALRRETTYEQYF
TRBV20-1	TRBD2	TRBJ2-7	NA	TGCAGTGCTAGTGGGCTAGCGGGAAGCACCTACGAGCAGTACTTC	CSASGLAGSTYEQYF
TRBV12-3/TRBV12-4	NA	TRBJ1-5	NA	TGTGCCAGCAGTTTATCAACGGGGAGGCCCCAGCATTTT	CASSLSTGRPQHF
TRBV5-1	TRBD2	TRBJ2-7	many	TGCGCCAGCAGCACGGGACTAGCGGGATCCTACGAGCAGTACTTC	CASSTGLAGSYEQYF
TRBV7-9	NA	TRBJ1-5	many	TGTGCCAGCAGCTTATATGGGCTTCAGCCCCAGCATTTT	CASSLYGLQPQHF
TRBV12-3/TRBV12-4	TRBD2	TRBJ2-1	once	TGTGCCATCGGCGGGGGGATAAACAATGAGCAGTTCTTC	CAIGGGINNEQFF
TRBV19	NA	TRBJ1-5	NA	TGTGCCAGTAAAAATCCCGAGATGGATCAGCCCCAGCATTTT	CASKNPEMDQPQHF
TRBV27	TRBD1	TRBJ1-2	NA	TGTGCCAGCAGTTTATCGACAGGGGAGTATGGCTACACCTTC	CASSLSTGEYGYTF
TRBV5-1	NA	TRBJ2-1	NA	TGCGCCAGCAGCAATGGGTACAATGAGCAGTTCTTC	CASSNGYNEQFF
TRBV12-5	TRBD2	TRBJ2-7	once	TGTGCTAGTTTTAGCGGGAGACTGTACGAGCAGTACTTC	CASFSGRLYEQYF
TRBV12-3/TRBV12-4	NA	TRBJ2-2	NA	TGTGCCAGCACCCAGGACGGGGAGCTGTTTTTT	CASTQDGELFF
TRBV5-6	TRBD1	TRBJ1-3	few	TGTGCCAGCAGCTCCTACTCACAGGGGGCATCTGGAAACACCATATATTTT	CASSSYSQGASGNTIYF
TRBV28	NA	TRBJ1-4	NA	TGTGCCAGCAGTGCTAATGAAAAACTGTTTTTT	CASSANEKLFF
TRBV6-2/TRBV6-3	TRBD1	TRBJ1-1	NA	TGTGCCAGCAGTTACCAGGGGGGGCTCACTGAAGCTTTCTTT	CASSYQGGLTEAFF
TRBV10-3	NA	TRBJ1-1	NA	TGTGCCATCAGTGTGGACGGAACGGTAGCTGAAGCTTTCTTT	CAISVDGTVAEAFF
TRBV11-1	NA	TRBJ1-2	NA	TGTGCCAGCAGCTTAGGGGCTTCGGACAGACTTCTGTATGGCTACACCTTC	CASSLGASDRLLYGYTF
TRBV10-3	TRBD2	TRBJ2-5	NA	TGTGCCAGCACGTGGGAGGGCCAAGAGACCCAGTACTTC	CASTWEGQETQYF
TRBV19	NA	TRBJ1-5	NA	TGTGCCAGTAGTAACGCGGGGGGAAGGAATCAGCCCCAGCATTTT	CASSNAGGRNQPQHF
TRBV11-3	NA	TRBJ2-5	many	TGTGCCAGCAGCTTAGTGGGCAGGAACTTACAAGAGACCCAGTACTTC	CASSLVGRNLQETQYF
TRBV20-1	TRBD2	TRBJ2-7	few	TGCAGTGCTAGAACGCCGACTAGCGGGAGGAGTGAGCAGTACTTC	CSARTPTSGRSEQYF
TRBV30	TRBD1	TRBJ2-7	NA	TGTGCCTGGATCATACAGGGGGCGACCTACGAGCAGTACTTC	CAWIIQGATYEQYF